This is a list of T cell receptor beta chains from one sample in a study of T cells in tuberculosis. The data were produced by immunoSEQ multiplex PCR, yet TCRdb's version contains in-frame clones alone and is incomplete. The top ten hold less than 7.5% of the sample, which has 30,000 to 40,000 clones, 97% seen once. Sequencing used PBMCs. These receptors all stem from a donor aged 10 to 29 with latent tuberculosis or without tuberculosis infection. The CDR3 runs from the conserved cysteine through the conserved F or W. The order of the fields is J gene, V gene, clone size, D gene, CDR3 protein, CDR3 DNA. D genes are given only for firm matches. Only part of the rows carry a size: once, few, many, or a class if the clone is expanded.

TRBJ2-7	TRBV7-2	.	TRBD2	CASSLLWQREGYEQYF	TGTGCCAGCAGCTTGCTTTGGCAGCGGGAGGGCTACGAGCAGTACTTC
TRBJ2-2	TRBV21-1	.	.	CASSKGTSGSACGELFF	TGTGCCAGCAGCAAAGGGACTAGCGGGAGTGCTTGCGGGGAGCTGTTTTTT
TRBJ2-2	TRBV29-1	once	.	CSVEAGYNTGELFF	TGCAGCGTGGAAGCAGGGTACAACACCGGGGAGCTGTTTTTT
TRBJ2-5	TRBV5-4	.	TRBD2	CASSLTSGGRGETQYF	TGTGCCAGTAGCTTGACTAGCGGGGGGAGGGGAGAGACCCAGTACTTC
TRBJ2-6	TRBV27	once	.	CASSLLGQTSHSGANVLTF	TGTGCCAGCAGCCTCCTCGGACAGACTTCTCACTCTGGGGCCAACGTCCTGACTTTC
TRBJ2-7	TRBV14	.	TRBD2	CASSPLLLAGGLSHEQYF	TGTGCCAGCAGCCCCCTTTTGCTAGCGGGTGGCCTATCCCACGAGCAGTACTTC
TRBJ2-7	TRBV4-2	.	TRBD1	CASSQDTDRASYEQYF	TGTGCCAGCAGCCAAGATACCGACAGGGCGTCCTACGAGCAGTACTTC
TRBJ1-2	TRBV9	.	TRBD1	CASSYQDRVYGYTF	TGTGCCAGCAGCTACCAAGACAGGGTCTATGGCTACACCTTC
TRBJ2-5	TRBV2	.	TRBD2	CASGTSGSGTQYF	TGTGCCAGCGGGACTAGCGGTTCGGGGACCCAGTACTTC
TRBJ1-2	TRBV30	.	TRBD1	CAWRTQGAVYGYTF	TGTGCCTGGAGAACACAGGGGGCAGTCTATGGCTACACCTTC
TRBJ2-7	TRBV7-6	.	.	CASSQRPTFHEQYF	TGTGCCAGCAGCCAGCGACCCACATTCCACGAGCAGTACTTC
TRBJ2-5	TRBV18	.	.	CASSLTGQAQETQYF	TGTGCCAGCTCTCTTACGGGACAAGCCCAAGAGACCCAGTACTTC
TRBJ2-5	TRBV6-1	.	.	CASSEPPRRGRETQYF	TGTGCCAGCAGTGAGCCTCCAAGGAGGGGCCGAGAGACCCAGTACTTC
TRBJ1-1	TRBV10-2	.	TRBD1	CASSESGGFNTEAFF	TGCGCCAGCAGTGAGTCAGGGGGCTTTAACACTGAAGCTTTCTTT
TRBJ1-4	TRBV9	.	.	CASSEAGREKLFF	TGTGCCAGCAGCGAAGCCGGGAGGGAAAAACTGTTTTTT
TRBJ2-1	TRBV11-2	.	TRBD2	CASSPRTSGWGNEQFF	TGTGCCAGCAGCCCCCGGACTAGCGGGTGGGGCAATGAGCAGTTCTTC
TRBJ1-5	TRBV27	.	.	CASSLDWGQPQHF	TGTGCCAGCAGTTTAGATTGGGGCCAGCCCCAGCATTTT
TRBJ2-7	TRBV27	.	TRBD1	CASSPILGRGREQYF	TGTGCCAGCAGTCCGATCCTGGGCAGGGGGCGCGAGCAGTACTTC
TRBJ2-7	TRBV13	.	TRBD2	CASSPAGLEDEQYF	TGTGCCAGCAGCCCCGCGGGACTAGAGGACGAGCAGTACTTC
TRBJ1-1	TRBV5-1	.	.	CASRDMNTEAFF	TGCGCCAGCCGCGATATGAACACTGAAGCTTTCTTT
TRBJ2-7	TRBV19	.	TRBD1	CASSISYGTGPSYEQYF	TGTGCCAGTAGTATTAGTTATGGGACAGGGCCTTCCTACGAGCAGTACTTC
TRBJ2-6	TRBV19	once	TRBD1	CASTRDSYSSGANVLTF	TGTGCCAGTACCCGGGACAGTTACAGCTCTGGGGCCAACGTCCTGACTTTC
TRBJ2-1	TRBV5-1	once	TRBD1	CASSLGDRAYNEQFF	TGCGCCAGCAGCTTGGGGGACAGGGCCTACAATGAGCAGTTCTTC
TRBJ2-1	TRBV10-3	once	TRBD2	CAISSPSGGARDEQFF	TGTGCCATCAGCAGTCCTAGCGGGGGGGCCCGGGATGAGCAGTTCTTC
TRBJ1-2	TRBV6-1	.	.	CASSEGGGGYGYTF	TGTGCCAGCAGTGAAGGCGGGGGTGGCTATGGCTACACCTTC
TRBJ2-3	TRBV28	.	.	CASSAQVTNTQYF	TGTGCCAGCAGTGCGCAAGTGACAAATACGCAGTATTTT
TRBJ2-2	TRBV28	.	TRBD2	CASSPWRLAGRIGELFF	TGTGCCAGCAGCCCGTGGCGACTAGCGGGGCGGATCGGGGAGCTGTTTTTT
TRBJ1-1	TRBV11-3	.	.	CASSLVSYTEAFF	TGTGCCAGCAGCTTAGTCAGTTACACTGAAGCTTTCTTT
TRBJ2-1	TRBV6-5	.	.	CASSYSTGTSAFF	TGTGCCAGCAGTTACTCGACAGGGACTAGTGCTTTCTTC
TRBJ2-2	TRBV10-3	.	.	CAIRGQLTGELFF	TGTGCCATCAGAGGACAGTTAACCGGGGAGCTGTTTTTT
TRBJ2-1	TRBV5-1	.	.	CASSRPGNEQFF	TGCGCCAGCAGCCGTCCGGGGAATGAGCAGTTCTTC
TRBJ1-2	TRBV7-2	.	TRBD1	CASSSGQGVYYTF	TGTGCCAGCAGCTCGGGACAGGGAGTATACTACACCTTC
TRBJ2-7	TRBV19	.	TRBD2	CASSPALGTTLEQYF	TGTGCCAGTAGCCCCGCGCTCGGGACTACCCTAGAGCAGTACTTC
TRBJ1-1	TRBV6-6	.	.	CASSYLQGRPFF	TGTGCCAGCAGTTACCTACAGGGAAGGCCTTTCTTT
TRBJ1-1	TRBV5-5	.	.	CASSLGVSAEAFF	TGTGCCAGCAGCTTGGGGGTCAGCGCTGAAGCTTTCTTT
TRBJ1-5	TRBV4-1	.	.	CASSQDPQTYSNQPQHF	TGCGCCAGCAGCCAAGATCCTCAGACATATTCGAATCAGCCCCAGCATTTT
TRBJ2-1	TRBV14	.	.	CASSQELAGYNEQFF	TGTGCCAGCAGCCAAGAGCTAGCAGGCTACAATGAGCAGTTCTTC
TRBJ2-5	TRBV6-5	.	.	CASKRVFGGSETQYF	TGTGCCAGCAAACGTGTTTTCGGGGGAAGCGAGACCCAGTACTTC
TRBJ2-2	TRBV5-1	.	.	CASSLGRGGVFSTGELFF	TGCGCCAGCAGCTTGGGTCGCGGTGGTGTATTTTCGACCGGGGAGCTGTTTTTT
TRBJ2-3	TRBV2	.	TRBD2	CARADLGLAGKDTQYF	TGTGCCAGGGCGGATCTCGGACTAGCGGGGAAGGATACGCAGTATTTT
TRBJ2-7	TRBV14	.	.	CASSQDPMADRSSYEQYF	TGTGCCAGCAGCCAAGATCCTATGGCTGATCGGAGCTCCTACGAGCAGTACTTC
TRBJ2-1	TRBV19	.	TRBD2	CASSTRGGRDEQFF	TGTGCCAGTAGTACCCGGGGAGGGAGGGATGAGCAGTTCTTC
TRBJ1-4	TRBV4-1	.	.	CASSQDSFADINEKLFF	TGCGCCAGCAGCCAAGATAGCTTCGCAGATATTAATGAAAAACTGTTTTTT
TRBJ2-1	TRBV27	.	TRBD2	CASSPSGAGRGEQFF	TGTGCCAGCAGTCCTAGCGGGGCCGGTCGCGGTGAGCAGTTCTTC
TRBJ2-2	TRBV29-1	.	TRBD1	CSVTRTGRMNTGELFF	TGCAGCGTCACGAGGACAGGGCGAATGAACACCGGGGAGCTGTTTTTT
TRBJ2-1	TRBV28	.	.	CASSPRVEQFF	TGTGCCAGCAGCCCCAGGGTTGAGCAGTTCTTC
TRBJ1-1	TRBV20-1	.	.	CSARGRTEAFF	TGCAGTGCTAGGGGGAGGACTGAAGCTTTCTTT
TRBJ2-2	TRBV7-9	once	TRBD2	CASSLRRWLAEGYTGELFF	TGTGCCAGCAGCTTAAGGCGCTGGCTAGCGGAGGGGTACACCGGGGAGCTGTTTTTT